These T cell receptor beta chains were read from a single sample in a study of technical replicates of blood from four donors. Method: immunoSEQ multiplex PCR; TCRdb's copy keeps in-frame clones and lacks some. This table holds about 97,000 clones, roughly 95% found once. Sequenced sample: T cells isolated from PBMCs. The origin of the receptors is a human donor in good health. Each CDR3 is given with its conserved first and last residue. A D gene is named only where the DNA matches it firmly. Expanded clones get a size class; other rows say once, few or many, or leave the size out.

>TRBV7-2|NA|NA|TRBJ2-1
CASSPMGSLSEQFF
TGTGCCAGCAGCCCAATGGGCAGCTTGAGTGAGCAGTTCTTC
>TRBV19|NA|TRBD2|TRBJ2-7
CASSYTGTSGYEQYF
TGTGCCAGTAGTTACACCGGGACTAGCGGCTACGAGCAGTACTTC
>TRBV10-3|NA|NA|TRBJ1-2
CAISEGGDYGYTF
TGTGCCATCAGTGAAGGGGGGGACTATGGCTACACCTTC
>TRBV6-1|NA|TRBD2|TRBJ2-1
CASSVSGDSYNEQFF
TGTGCCAGCAGCGTAAGCGGGGACTCCTACAATGAGCAGTTCTTC
>TRBV29-1|NA|TRBD2|TRBJ2-3
CSVKLTSGSEDTQYF
TGCAGCGTAAAACTGACTAGCGGGAGCGAAGATACGCAGTATTTT
>TRBV28|NA|NA|TRBJ2-6
CASSKPQLSGANVLTF
TGTGCCAGCAGCAAGCCTCAACTTTCTGGGGCCAACGTCCTGACTTTC
>TRBV10-3|NA|NA|TRBJ1-5
CAISESKAGDWGNQPQHF
TGTGCCATCAGTGAGTCAAAAGCAGGGGATTGGGGCAATCAGCCCCAGCATTTT
>TRBV5-1|NA|NA|TRBJ2-2
CASSSGTPNTGELFF
TGCGCCAGCAGTTCCGGGACACCGAACACCGGGGAGCTGTTTTTT
>TRBV19|NA|TRBD1|TRBJ1-2
CASRDRGDYYGYTF
TGTGCCAGTAGAGACAGGGGGGATTACTATGGCTACACCTTC
>TRBV11-3|NA|NA|TRBJ1-5
CASSPTGNQPQHF
TGTGCCAGCAGCCCAACCGGTAATCAGCCCCAGCATTTT
>TRBV7-2|NA|TRBD2|TRBJ2-2
CASSPYGLAGVPGELFF
TGTGCCAGCAGCCCGTACGGACTAGCGGGAGTTCCCGGGGAGCTGTTTTTT
>TRBV11-2|NA|TRBD1|TRBJ1-1
CASRRNGQGALGTEAFF
TGTGCCAGCAGGAGGAATGGACAGGGGGCTCTGGGGACTGAAGCTTTCTTT
>TRBV27|NA|NA|TRBJ1-2
CASSQGYGYTF
TGTGCCAGCAGCCAGGGGTATGGCTACACCTTC
>TRBV2|few|NA|TRBJ2-1
CASSEESGGIEQFF
TGTGCCAGCAGTGAAGAGTCCGGAGGAATTGAGCAGTTCTTC
>TRBV9|NA|TRBD2|TRBJ2-3
CASSVGSSGRNTQYF
TGTGCCAGCAGCGTAGGCTCTAGCGGGAGGAATACGCAGTATTTT
>TRBV2|NA|NA|TRBJ1-4
CAGAVAVGEKLFF
TGTGCCGGGGCGGTGGCAGTGGGTGAAAAACTGTTTTTT
>TRBV6-4|NA|NA|TRBJ2-3
CASSDVAVIYTDTQYF
TGTGCCAGCAGTGACGTTGCGGTAATATACACAGATACGCAGTATTTT
>TRBV6-4|NA|NA|TRBJ1-5
CASSDSQVAEQPQHF
TGTGCCAGCAGTGACTCACAGGTGGCAGAACAGCCCCAGCATTTT
>TRBV5-5|NA|NA|TRBJ2-7
CASSFPEGSEGYEQYF
TGTGCCAGCAGCTTCCCGGAGGGCTCCGAGGGATACGAGCAGTACTTC
>TRBV4-2|NA|TRBD2|TRBJ2-1
CASRLAVFNNEQFF
TGTGCCAGCAGGCTAGCGGTTTTTAACAATGAGCAGTTCTTC
>TRBV19|NA|NA|TRBJ1-5
CASSMRGVNQPQHF
TGTGCCAGTAGTATGCGGGGTGTTAATCAGCCCCAGCATTTT
>TRBV11-3|once|TRBD2|TRBJ2-2
CASSSRTSGSTTGELFF
TGTGCCAGCAGCTCCAGGACTAGCGGGAGTACCACCGGGGAGCTGTTTTTT
>TRBV18|NA|NA|TRBJ1-3
CATHDLKTGSGNTIYF
TGTGCCACCCACGATCTTAAAACAGGCTCTGGAAACACCATATATTTT
>TRBV28|NA|TRBD2|TRBJ2-1
CASSLPAGGHRNEQFF
TGTGCCAGCAGCCTGCCAGCGGGAGGGCATAGGAATGAGCAGTTCTTC
>TRBV27|NA|TRBD1|TRBJ1-4
CASSQGQGFLNEKLFF
TGTGCCAGCAGCCAGGGACAGGGGTTTCTCAATGAAAAACTGTTTTTT
>TRBV28|NA|TRBD1|TRBJ2-7
CASSSGQGLSYEQYF
TGTGCCAGCAGTTCGGGACAGGGATTATCCTACGAGCAGTACTTC
>TRBV19|NA|TRBD2|TRBJ2-1
CASSIDAHLAEAIIGYNEQFF
TGTGCCAGTAGTATAGATGCCCATCTAGCGGAGGCTATAATAGGATACAATGAGCAGTTCTTC
>TRBV5-4|NA|TRBD2|TRBJ2-7
CASSTPGGSSYEQYF
TGTGCCAGCAGCACCCCGGGCGGGAGTTCCTACGAGCAGTACTTC
>TRBV6-1|NA|TRBD1|TRBJ2-1
CASTSGGSFYDEQFF
TGTGCCAGTACCTCAGGGGGTAGTTTTTACGATGAGCAGTTCTTC
>TRBV7-9|NA|TRBD1|TRBJ1-2
CASSLGGQGSNGYTF
TGTGCCAGCAGCTTAGGAGGACAGGGGTCGAATGGCTACACCTTC
>TRBV5-1|NA|NA|TRBJ2-3
CASSLEDRRRDTQYF
TGCGCCAGCAGCTTGGAAGACAGGAGGAGAGATACGCAGTATTTT
>TRBV14|NA|NA|TRBJ2-1
CASRPLGGNEQFF
TGTGCCAGCAGGCCACTAGGGGGCAATGAGCAGTTCTTC